This is a list of T cell receptor beta chains from one sample in a study of early T cells in non-severe SARS-CoV-2 infection. TCRdb ran MiXCR on the 5' RACE reads and lists one entry per CDR3 protein. The repertoire holds 75,000 to 100,000 distinct CDR3 sequences, with roughly 14% as singletons. Sample: whole blood. Receptor source: an adult who was a healthcare worker with PCR-confirmed SARS-CoV-2 infection or an uninfected control (not recorded which). Each CDR3 is given with its conserved first and last residue. The D gene is left open where the match is weak. Expanded clones get a size class; other rows say once, few or many, or leave the size out.

clone size	D gene	J gene	V gene	CDR3 DNA	CDR3 protein
.	.	TRBJ2-4	TRBV6-6	TGTGCCAGCACCGGACTGTCGAACATTCAGTACTTC	CASTGLSNIQYF
.	.	TRBJ1-6	TRBV3-1	TGTGCCAGCAGCCAATTCCCAAAAGGAAAGAGTTCACCCCTCCACTTT	CASSQFPKGKSSPLHF
few	.	TRBJ2-3	TRBV6-2/TRBV6-3	TGTGCCAGCACCCTTGCAGCGGTCCGCACAGATACGCAGTATTTT	CASTLAAVRTDTQYF
.	.	TRBJ2-2	TRBV3-1	TGTGCCAGCAGCCGACTAGAGGGCGGGGAGCTGTTTTTT	CASSRLEGGELFF
.	TRBD1	TRBJ2-5	TRBV7-2	TGTGCCAGCAGCTTAGGGACAGGGAAAGAGACCCAGTACTTC	CASSLGTGKETQYF
many	.	TRBJ1-1	TRBV15	TGTGCCACCAGCAGAGATAAGGTGGCTGAAGCTTTCTTT	CATSRDKVAEAFF
.	TRBD1	TRBJ2-2	TRBV29-1	TGCAGCGTCGGAAAGGGGACAGGGAACACCGGGGAGCTGTTTTTT	CSVGKGTGNTGELFF
few	.	TRBJ2-2	TRBV7-9	TGTGCCAGCAGCTTAGCTAAGTCCGGGGAGCTGTTTTTT	CASSLAKSGELFF
.	.	TRBJ1-4	TRBV3-1	TGTGCCAGCAGCCAATCAGGGGCTAATGAAAAACTGTTTTTT	CASSQSGANEKLFF
many	.	TRBJ2-5	TRBV6-6	TGTGCCAGCAGTTATATGTCAGGGAAAGAGACCCAGTACTTC	CASSYMSGKETQYF
.	.	TRBJ2-1	TRBV3-2	TGTGCCAGCAGCCAAGGCCCCAGCGGGGGGTTGACCTACAATGAGCAGTTCTTC	CASSQGPSGGLTYNEQFF
few	.	TRBJ1-5	TRBV29-1	TGCAGCGTTGTATGGGACAGCAATCAGCCCCAGCATTTT	CSVVWDSNQPQHF
.	.	TRBJ1-2	TRBV12-3/TRBV12-4	TGTGCCAGCAGTCTTGTAGGGGGGTCTGGCTACACCTTC	CASSLVGGSGYTF
many	.	TRBJ1-6	TRBV20-1	TGCAGTGCTAGAGATTCGAGATTTAATTCACCCCTCCACTTT	CSARDSRFNSPLHF
.	.	TRBJ2-4	TRBV29-1	TGCAGCGTTGAAGATTATCCCCCTAGGGGAAAACAGTACTTC	CSVEDYPPRGKQYF
many	.	TRBJ2-2	TRBV9	TGTGCCAGCAGCTCCGGACAGTTAACGAACACCGGGGAGCTGTTTTTT	CASSSGQLTNTGELFF
few	.	TRBJ2-3	TRBV2	TGTGCCAGTACGGACGGGGCGCTCGGCAGCACAGATACGCAGTATTTT	CASTDGALGSTDTQYF
many	TRBD2	TRBJ2-3	TRBV6-6	TGTGCCAGCAGTAGAGCGGGGATGAGCACAGATACGCAGTATTTT	CASSRAGMSTDTQYF
many	.	TRBJ1-1	TRBV5-1	TGCGCCAGCAGCTTGGAGACGGGAGTGAACACTGAAGCTTTCTTT	CASSLETGVNTEAFF
few	.	TRBJ2-1	TRBV4-1	TGCGCCAGCAGCCAAGCTTCGGCCAGATACAATGAGCAGTTCTTC	CASSQASARYNEQFF
few	.	TRBJ1-5	TRBV30	TGTGCCTGGAGCGGACGTGGAGGGGGGACCCAGCATTTT	CAWSGRGGGTQHF
.	.	TRBJ2-1	TRBV7-2	TGTGCCAGCAGCTTAGCGCACACGAACTACAATGAGCAGTTCTTC	CASSLAHTNYNEQFF
few	TRBD2	TRBJ2-3	TRBV7-2	TGTGCCAGCAGCTTAGTGGGCGGGGGTTTTGGGGATACGCAGTATTTT	CASSLVGGGFGDTQYF
.	TRBD2	TRBJ2-3	TRBV5-1	TGCGCCAGCAGCTTGTCGGCTAGCGGGGGGCCCACAGATACGCAGTATTTT	CASSLSASGGPTDTQYF
many	.	TRBJ2-1	TRBV3-1	TGTGCCAGCAGCCAAGTATGGACCGAGAGCTCCTACAATGAGCAGTTCTTC	CASSQVWTESSYNEQFF
.	.	TRBJ2-1	TRBV9	TGTGCCAGCAGTACACTGTGGAAGGATAATGAGCAGTTCTTC	CASSTLWKDNEQFF
.	.	TRBJ1-5	TRBV12-3/TRBV12-4	TGTGCCAGCTCTCCTGGGGTGGGTAATCAGCCCCAGCATTTT	CASSPGVGNQPQHF
few	.	TRBJ1-2	TRBV2	TGTGCCAGCGTTGATAGCACAGGGTGGGCTAATGGCTACACCTTC	CASVDSTGWANGYTF
few	TRBD1	TRBJ2-1	TRBV12-3/TRBV12-4	TGTGCCAGCAGTTTACGGACAGGGGCGAGTGAGCAGTTCTTC	CASSLRTGASEQFF
.	.	TRBJ2-5	TRBV10-1	TGCGCCAGCAGTGAAGCCACTCAAGAGACCCAGTACTTC	CASSEATQETQYF
.	.	TRBJ1-5	TRBV7-8	TGTGCCAGCAGCTTAGCGCCTCTCGACAATCAGCCCCAGCATTTT	CASSLAPLDNQPQHF
.	.	TRBJ1-1	TRBV4-1	TGCGCCAGCAGCCCGAACCGGGGCCAAAGTGAAGCTTTCTTT	CASSPNRGQSEAFF
.	.	TRBJ2-4	TRBV28	TGTGCCAGCAGTTTAATGGCAGGGGGGTACATTCAGTACTTC	CASSLMAGGYIQYF
.	.	TRBJ2-5	TRBV2	TGTGCCAGCAGGGGCAGGGGAACAGCCCAAGAGACCCAGTACTTC	CASRGRGTAQETQYF
.	.	TRBJ1-1	TRBV15	TGTGCCACCAGCAGAGGGGTTGGGGGATCGTACACTGAAGCTTTCTTT	CATSRGVGGSYTEAFF
.	.	TRBJ1-1	TRBV9	TGTGCCAGCAGCGTAGAGCCGTGGACGGGGGGAAACACTGAAGCTTTCTTT	CASSVEPWTGGNTEAFF
.	TRBD1	TRBJ1-3	TRBV9	TGTGCCAGCAGCCCAGGGGGGGGCGGCTACTCTGGAAACACCATATATTTT	CASSPGGGGYSGNTIYF
many	TRBD1	TRBJ2-2	TRBV3-1	TGTGCCAGCAGCAAAGATCAGGGGGTGAACACCGGGGAGCTGTTTTTT	CASSKDQGVNTGELFF
many	.	TRBJ2-2	TRBV25-1	TGTGCCAGCAGGGGAGTGTACACCGGGGAGCTGTTTTTT	CASRGVYTGELFF
.	.	TRBJ2-2	TRBV12-3/TRBV12-4	TGTGCCAGCAGTTTCTCAGGACCCGGGGAGCTGTTTTTT	CASSFSGPGELFF
.	.	TRBJ2-1	TRBV5-6	TGTGCCAGCAGGGACCTCAATGAGCAGTTCTTC	CASRDLNEQFF
.	.	TRBJ1-6	TRBV20-1	TGCAGTGCCCTGGACAAATCTAGTTCACCCCTCCACTTT	CSALDKSSSPLHF
few	.	TRBJ1-5	TRBV27	TGTGCCAGCAGTACCCTTTCGGATAGCAATCAGCCCCAGCATTTT	CASSTLSDSNQPQHF
.	TRBD1	TRBJ1-6	TRBV9	TGTGCCAGCAGCCCGGACAGGGGATCCTATAATTCACCCCTCCACTTT	CASSPDRGSYNSPLHF
.	TRBD1	TRBJ2-5	TRBV6-6	TGTGCCAGCAGGACAGGGAACACCCAGTACTTC	CASRTGNTQYF
many	.	TRBJ1-5	TRBV18	TGTGCCAGCTCACCACAGGGCCGTCAGCCCCAGCATTTT	CASSPQGRQPQHF
.	TRBD1	TRBJ1-2	TRBV29-1	TGCAGCGTTGTTTCGGGGACAGGGCATGAGTACACCTTC	CSVVSGTGHEYTF